These 15 T cell receptor beta chains were all obtained from the same sample, sequenced in a study of cytomegalovirus exposure and HLA in healthy donors. The PCR contained 60 Vbeta and 13 Jbeta primers. Method: immunoSEQ multiplex PCR; TCRdb's copy keeps in-frame clones and lacks some. The sample consists of some 180,000 clones, around 74% of them appearing once. Specimen: PBMCs. Receptors originate from a male donor in good health and CMV-seronegative.

This clone showed up just a few times. This chain connects TRBV7-8 to TRBJ2-1; 9 bases map to TRBD1. With V trimmed by 0 bases and J by 5 bases, 5 bases remained unmatched. The CDR3 sequence is 16 residues long. Germline CDR1 SGHVS, CDR2 FQNEAQ. Written as DNA, the CDR3 is TGTGCCAGCAGCTTAGCTCCGACAGGGGGTAACAATGAGCAGTTCTTC. Residues: CASSLAPTGGNNEQFF. Using reference TRBV7-8 and TRBJ2-1 for the parts outside the CDR3, the full variable domain is GAGVSQSPRYKVAKRGQDVALRCDPISGHVSLFWYQQALGQGPEFLTYFQNEAQLDKSGLPSDRFFAERPEGSVSTLKIQRTQQEDSAVYLCASSLAPTGGNNEQFFGPGTRLTVL.

This chain connects TRBV4-3 to TRBJ1-5, with 7 positions matching TRBD1. Germline CDR1 and CDR2: LGHNA and YSLEER. The CDR3 loop spans 13 amino acids. Losses at the gene ends were 4 bases for V and 9 bases for J; bases not matched to a gene: 6. The CDR3 protein is CASSLARGRPQHF. DNA for the CDR3: TGCGCCAGCAGCCTCGCCAGGGGGAGGCCCCAGCATTTT.

The V and J genes are TRBV30 and TRBJ1-5; 8 nucleotides line up with TRBD1. The germline V gene has CDR1 GTSNPN and CDR2 SVGIG (reference sequence). CDR3 length: 14 residues. Germline trimming cut 0 bases from V and 7 bases from J; bases unmatched to any gene: 5. The CDR3 DNA reads as TGTGCCTGGAGTGTATTACAGGGGGGGCAGCCCCAGCATTTT. Its protein is CAWSVLQGGQPQHF.

There are a few counts of this clone. The V gene is TRBV18, the J gene TRBJ2-1, with TRBD2 identical over 7 bases. Germline values: CDR1 KGHSH, CDR2 LQKENI. V dropped 6 bases and J dropped 6; count of bases not matched to a gene: 14. The length of the CDR3 is 16 residues. Here the CDR3 reads CASSQLDAGVSNEQFF. In DNA form, the CDR3 reads TGTGCCAGCTCCCAGCTCGACGCGGGAGTTAGCAATGAGCAGTTCTTC.

There are a few counts of this clone. The chain employs TRBV19 and TRBJ1-2; 8 bases map to TRBD1. The CDR3 totals 12 residues. The germline V gene encodes CDR1 LNHDA and CDR2 SQIVND (reference sequence). The V gene end was trimmed by 6 bases and the J gene end by 6 bases; junction bases not matched to a gene: 3. The CDR3 DNA sequence: TGTGCCAGTAGCTTACAGGGGGATGGCTACACCTTC. This gives the protein CASSLQGDGYTF.

Notes on this clone: Mismatch with germline at one junction end may stem from a read error. The genes are TRBV30 and TRBJ1-3; D is uncertain. Germline-derived CDR1 and CDR2 are GTSNPN and SVGIG (reference sequence). The CDR3 spans 14 residues. The CDR3 DNA reads TGTACCTGGAACGGCGGCAACTCTGGAAACACCATATATTTT. Encoded protein: CTWNGGNSGNTIYF.

The chain links TRBV7-9 to TRBJ1-6; 7 bases agree with TRBD1. J gave up 7 bases and V 0 bases, and 6 bases lay outside the gene matches. This CDR3 spans 16 amino acids. CDR1 is SEHNR, CDR2 FQNEAQ, per germline (reference sequence). The CDR3 loop is CASSLAAGGPNSPLHF. The DNA for the CDR3 is TGTGCCAGCAGCTTAGCTGCAGGGGGACCAAATTCACCCCTCCACTTT.

The gene calls are TRBV6-5 and TRBJ2-3; 11 bases are a match to TRBD2. V lost 7 bases and J lost 2; bases outside the gene matches: 5. This CDR3 has 15 amino acids. Germline V gene lookup returns CDR1 MNHEY and CDR2 SVGAGI. The CDR3 nucleotides are TGTGCCAGCACGACTAGCGGGGAGGCCACAGATACGCAGTATTTT. Its translation: CASTTSGEATDTQYF.

This chain joins TRBV7-2 and TRBJ2-7; D might be TRBD2 (5 bases). CDR3 length: 13 residues. Between the trimmed V and J ends, which lost 7 bases and 7 bases, there was a span of 17 bases. Germline lookup yields CDR1 SGHTA and CDR2 FQGNSA. In nucleotides, the CDR3 is TGTGCCAGCAACCTCGACGGACGCGGGGAGCAGTACTTC. Translating it yields CASNLDGRGEQYF.

The chain joins TRBV30 to TRBJ1-5; TRBD1 is a possible D gene (6 bases). This CDR3 has 16 residues. Germline CDR1 is GTSNPN and CDR2 is SVGIG (reference sequence). The V gene lost 2 bases and the J gene lost 0 bases, with 14 bases spanning the gap. CDR3 sequence: CAWSLGAGNSNQPQHF. The CDR3 DNA reads TGTGCCTGGAGTTTGGGGGCCGGGAATAGCAATCAGCCCCAGCATTTT. The full variable domain, with the rest looked up from reference TRBV30 and TRBJ1-5, is SQTIHQWPATLVQPVGSPLSLECTVEGTSNPNLYWYRQAAGRGLQLLFYSVGIGQISSEVPQNLSASRPQDRQFILSSKKLLLSDSGFYLCAWSLGAGNSNQPQHFGDGTRLSIL.

This chain joins TRBV28 and TRBJ1-2, with TRBD1 identical over 7 bases. CDR1 and CDR2 from the germline V gene are MDHEN and SYDVKM. CDR3 length: 16 amino acids. V dropped 8 bases and J dropped 7; count of bases not matched to a gene: 19. CDR3 nucleotide sequence: TGTGCCAGCTCCGACCCGGGACAGCTCCCTCTCGGTGGCTACACCTTC. Residues: CASSDPGQLPLGGYTF.

This chain connects TRBV9 to TRBJ2-4, with a possible D match to TRBD1 (6 bases). The ends were cut back, 3 bases at V and 2 bases at J, with 15 bases in the middle. Germline V gene data show CDR1 as SGDLS and CDR2 as YYNGEE. CDR3 size: 16 residues. The CDR3 nucleotides read TGTGCCAGCAGCGACTCCGTCGACAGGCCCAAAAACATTCAGTACTTC. It encodes CASSDSVDRPKNIQYF.

The V gene is TRBV18, the J gene TRBJ1-4; D remains unclear. Trimming cost V 5 bases and J 5 bases, with 18 bases left between them. Germline V gives CDR1 KGHSH, CDR2 LQKENI. The CDR3 loop spans 16 amino acids. CDR3: CASSERPADPNEKLFF. The CDR3 DNA follows: TGTGCCAGCTCAGAACGACCCGCGGATCCAAATGAAAAACTGTTTTTT.

This clone was observed a few times. The chain is built from TRBV30 and TRBJ1-6; no clear D gene. Germline CDR1 is GTSNPN and CDR2 is SVGIG (reference sequence). The CDR3 consists of 13 residues. Trimming cost V 6 bases and J 0 bases, with 6 bases left between them. CDR3 protein: CACTSSYNSPLHF. In nucleotides, the CDR3 is TGTGCCTGCACAAGCTCCTATAATTCACCCCTCCACTTT.

A note on this clone: This specimen includes other DNA sequences encoding the same CDR3. The chain is built from TRBV30 and TRBJ1-4; D is possibly TRBD1 (5 bases). The CDR3 covers 13 residues. Per germline, CDR1 GTSNPN and CDR2 SVGIG (reference sequence). The V and J ends lost 2 bases and 7 bases respectively, with 11 bases between them. CDR3 nucleotide sequence: TGTGCCTGGAGTCTCGCCGGGGGTGAAAAACTGTTTTTT. As protein: CAWSLAGGEKLFF.